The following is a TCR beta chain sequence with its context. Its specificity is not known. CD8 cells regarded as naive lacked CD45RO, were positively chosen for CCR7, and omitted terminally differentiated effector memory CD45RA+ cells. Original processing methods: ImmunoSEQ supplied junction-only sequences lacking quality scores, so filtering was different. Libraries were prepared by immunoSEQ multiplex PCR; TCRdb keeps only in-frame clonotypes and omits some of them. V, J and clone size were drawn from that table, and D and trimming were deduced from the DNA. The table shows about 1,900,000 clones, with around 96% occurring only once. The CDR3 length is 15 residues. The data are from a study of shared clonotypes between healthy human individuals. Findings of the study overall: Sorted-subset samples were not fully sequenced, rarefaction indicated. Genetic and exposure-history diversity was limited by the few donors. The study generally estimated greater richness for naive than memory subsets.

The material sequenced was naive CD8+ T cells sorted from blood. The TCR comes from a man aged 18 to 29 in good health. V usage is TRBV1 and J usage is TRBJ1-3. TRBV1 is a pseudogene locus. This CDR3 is CTSSQYGTSRNTIYF. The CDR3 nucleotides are TGCACCAGCAGCCAGTACGGGACGTCAAGAAACACCATATATTTT.